This T cell receptor (beta chain) stems from a study of Ad26.COV2.S vaccination and SARS-CoV-2 variants. Whole-study context: Donor joined the COV1001 Ad26.COV2.S trial arm. Intramuscular Ad26.COV2.S doses were given once or twice, 56 days apart.

Treatment meaning: roughly 19 received Ad26.COV2.S at low or high dose, single or two shots; 5 received placebo; per-sample allocation not given. Repertoires come from day 63 after the first vaccine or placebo injection. Donation was by an adult aged 18-55 years who was in Boston. The table came from immunoSEQ multiplex PCR; TCRdb's copy has only in-frame clones and leaves some out. The repertoire holds roughly 350,000 clones, with around 90% as singletons. Germline V gene sequence: CDR1 LGHNT, CDR2 FRNRAP. The length of the CDR3 is 16 residues. With V trimmed by 0 bases and J by 5 bases, 7 bases remained unmatched.

The material sequenced was peripheral blood, taken in a trial of Ad26.COV2.S vaccine versus placebo. The source is a person aged 18-60 years who received the Ad26.COV2.S COVID-19 vaccine or a placebo. The rearrangement joins TRBV12-5 to TRBJ2-7; 10 bases match TRBD2. CDR3 coding DNA: TGTGCTAGTGGTTTGGTCCCGGGACTAGCGCCCCACGAGCAGTACTTC. Amino acids: CASGLVPGLAPHEQYF.